Given below is one TCR beta chain in context. This sample was included in a study of patients and donors after allogeneic stem cell transplantation. Germline V gene data show CDR1 as SGHAT and CDR2 as FQNNGV. The V end was cut by 1 base, the J end by 1 base, with 12 bases between. CDR3 length: 16 residues. Using its own MiXCR run on the RT-PCR reads, TCRdb lists one record per CDR3 protein. The sample has hundreds of thousands of distinct CDR3 sequences, 16% seen once. The origin of this receptor is a human donor who was either an allogeneic HSCT recipient or a stem cell or donor lymphocyte infusion donor (not recorded which). It is not recorded whose cells these are; they may come from a transplant donor. This chain joins TRBV11-2 and TRBJ2-3; TRBD2 is a possible D gene (5 bases). Sequencing was done on a sample of blood, either unsorted or a sorted T cell fraction (not recorded which). The CDR3: CASSLALHGGTDTQYF. Written as DNA, the CDR3 is TGTGCCAGCAGCTTAGCCCTTCACGGGGGCACAGATACGCAGTATTTT.